This T cell receptor (beta chain) derives from a study of blood T cell repertoires in COVID-19. On the study more broadly: COVID-19 samples collected from the United States, Italy and Spain covered acute and convalescent phases. PBMCs, B-cell-depleted T cells, or T cells were the source of the cDNA or gDNA that made up the material.

The germline V gene has CDR1 SGHAT and CDR2 FQDESV (reference sequence). The CDR3 runs to 14 residues. The V and J ends lost 5 bases and 4 bases, in that order; junction bases with no gene match: 7. Original methodology: Nucleated cell counts were estimated from reference gene primer amplification. Clones were sequenced by immunoSEQ multiplex PCR, and TCRdb holds only the in-frame ones, with some missing. The V and J calls and the clone size are those of that table, but D and trimming were determined from the DNA. The sample has some 350,000 clones, 83% seen once. The material sequenced was peripheral blood. This chain uses TRBV11-1 with TRBJ1-2; 7 nucleotides agree with TRBD1. This receptor was taken from a man between 25 and 39 years old with active or convalescent COVID-19. The chain's CDR3 is CASSRTGSPYGYTF. The CDR3 DNA sequence: TGTGCCAGCAGCCGGACAGGATCCCCCTATGGCTACACCTTC.